Detailed here is one T cell receptor beta chain. Its antigen is not identified. CDR1 MNHEY and CDR2 SMNVEV come from the germline V gene (reference sequence). The germline V and J ends were trimmed by 1 base and 3 bases, with 7 bases remaining between them. This CDR3 has 15 amino acids. This entry comes from a study of T cells in Graves' hyperthyroidism and ophthalmopathy. Whole-study findings and limits: Most thyroid clonotypes with frequency above 0.001 were detected in blood.

The PBMCs were sourced from fresh peripheral blood (approximately 9.6 ml). There were TCR beta CDR3 regions amplified from RNA transcripts. The TCR CDR3 was amplified in a first-round RT-PCR using the HTBI primer set. TCRdb itself ran the multiplex PCR reads through MiXCR, one entry per CDR3 protein. The sample has 640,000 or so distinct CDR3 sequences, 12% to 15% seen once. The origin of this receptor is a woman between 18 and 29 years old with Graves' ophthalmopathy. This chain links TRBV27 with TRBJ1-6; D is perhaps TRBD1 (5 bases). Sequencing was performed on blood. CDR3 in amino acids: CASSLFRDYNSPLHF. The CDR3 coding sequence is TGTGCCAGCAGTTTATTCAGGGACTATAATTCACCCCTCCACTTT.